The 4 T cell receptor beta chains below come from one sample, sequenced in a study of blood T cell repertoires in COVID-19. The assay was immunoSEQ multiplex PCR, and TCRdb's table has in-frame clones only and misses some. The top ten clones hold less than 2% of a sample with roughly 400,000 clones, roughly 91% of them seen once. Sequencing input: PBMCs or T cells enriched from blood (not recorded which). These receptors were collected from a woman aged 25 to 39 who had recovered from COVID-19.

J is TRBJ2-3 and V is TRBV19; no clear D gene. V gave up 3 bases and J gave up 3 bases, with 13 bases separating them. The CDR3 length is 15 residues. The germline gives CDR1 LNHDA, CDR2 SQIVND (reference sequence). The chain's CDR3 is CASSIGESWTDTQYF. The CDR3 DNA follows: TGTGCCAGTAGTATTGGTGAGAGTTGGACAGATACGCAGTATTTT.

The J gene is TRBJ1-1, the V gene TRBV10-3; maybe TRBD1 (5 bases). This CDR3 contains 13 residues. Germline V gene lookup returns CDR1 ENHRY and CDR2 SYGVKD. Trimming removed 5 bases at V and 1 base at J, with 8 bases between. The CDR3, as DNA: TGTGCCATCAGTCAGCAGGGGAACACTGAAGCTTTCTTT. Protein product: CAISQQGNTEAFF.

This sequence joins TRBV28 and TRBJ2-1, with 7 nucleotides matching TRBD1. The CDR3 runs to 14 residues. Germline-derived CDR1 and CDR2 are MDHEN and SYDVKM. Germline trimming cut 5 bases from V and 10 bases from J; bases unmatched to any gene: 11. CDR3 nucleotides: TGTGCCAGCAGTCCATACCGGGACAGTAAAGAGCAGTTCTTC. Translation: CASSPYRDSKEQFF. The full variable domain, in which reference TRBV28 and TRBJ2-1 provide the parts outside the CDR3, is DVKVTQSSRYLVKRTGEKVFLECVQDMDHENMFWYRQDPGLGLRLIYFSYDVKMKEKGDIPEGYSVSREKKERFSLILESASTNQTSMYLCASSPYRDSKEQFFGPGTRLTVL.

This clone was counted a single time. This rearrangement joins TRBV21-1 to TRBJ1-3; the table names TRBD1, a call not compared with the DNA. TRBV21-1 is a pseudogene segment. The CDR3 has 15 residues. The CDR3 spells CAAPLRDNSGNTIYF. CDR3 nucleotide sequence: TGTGCCGCGCCACTTCGGGACAACTCTGGAAACACCATATATTTT.